This TCR beta chain was recovered during a study of cytomegalovirus exposure and HLA in healthy donors (dated by TCRdb to about 2017). For the wider study: The 500 to 700 repertoires of the first cohort and the 120 or so validation repertoires were produced on the same platform, according to a later analysis. The study aimed to test whether signatures of past pathogen exposure could be identified by cataloging public T cell receptors. Besides the first cohort of 500 to 700 subjects, a separate validation cohort made up of over a hundred different subjects was used. To predict cytomegalovirus infection status, the study brought together high-throughput TCR immunosequencing, statistical association of individual TCRs with disease status, and machine learning. Summary of the overall study and its limitations: The authors suggested that the approach could potentially be generalized to other disease states and immunological phenotypes. In both the original and validation cohorts, the classifier was reported to diagnose cytomegalovirus status with high specificity and sensitivity. A few of the identified cytomegalovirus-associated TCR beta chains were confirmed in vitro to be specific for cytomegalovirus antigens. A later analysis lacked HLA typing for the validation cohort, so it scored co-occurrence in that cohort across all 110 or so repertoires. Most TCR sequences were seen in very few donors, while some public TCRs were found in many individuals. Of the cluster scores, approximately 94% were above 0 in a later analysis, which found that TCRs clustered in the first cohort also tended to co-occur in the 120 validation repertoires. In the study, some 160 TCR beta chains were listed as associated with cytomegalovirus.

Donors formed part of the validation cohort, which comprised about 130 subjects and was distinct from the first cohort of roughly 600 subjects. The CDR3, cysteine through phenylalanine, is 11 amino acids long. CDR3 DNA is the only sequence kept; it has 33 bases, read in frame from the first base. V sheds 5 bases and J sheds 7 bases, leaving 6 bases between their ends. For CDR1 and CDR2, the germline V gene (reference sequence) lists GTSNPN and SVGIG. Library generation was performed with the immunoSEQ multiplex PCR assay. Regarding the original processing steps: A statistical classification framework was developed to diagnose cytomegalovirus status using the catalog of TCR beta chain sequences. What TCRdb holds here is the immuneACCESS table cut down to in-frame rearrangements. Part of the clones is not present; checked against another copy, under half of the missing clones reflect an unresolved V gene, and the others are unexplained. The DNA gave D and trimming, while V, J and clone size come from that table. Counted in this sample were about 400,000 clones; 70% to 90% of them appeared once. Clones ranked in the top ten supply around 0.8% of the sample.

Worth noting for this clone: No cognate antigen has been identified for it. No clone much larger than this one lies a single base away; base qualities are absent.

The sequence derives from a woman aged 18 to 35 in good health and CMV-seronegative. The specimen sequenced was PBMCs. This chain is built from TRBV30 and TRBJ1-6; no D gene is confidently identified. The nucleotide sequence reads as follows: TGTGCCTGGCGCGCAAATTCACCCCTCCACTTT. Its protein reads: CAWRANSPLHF.